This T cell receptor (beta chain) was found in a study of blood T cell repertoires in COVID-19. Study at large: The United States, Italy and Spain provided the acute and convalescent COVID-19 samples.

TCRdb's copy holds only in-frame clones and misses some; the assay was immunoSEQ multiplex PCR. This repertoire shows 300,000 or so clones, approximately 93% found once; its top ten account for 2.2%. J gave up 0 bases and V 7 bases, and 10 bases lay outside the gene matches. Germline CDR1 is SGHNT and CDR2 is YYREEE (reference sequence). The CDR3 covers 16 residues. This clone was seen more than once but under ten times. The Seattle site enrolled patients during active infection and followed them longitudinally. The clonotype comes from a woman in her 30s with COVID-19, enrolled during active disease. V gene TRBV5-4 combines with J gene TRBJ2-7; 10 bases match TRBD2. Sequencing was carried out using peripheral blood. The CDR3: CASGKEPSGSSYEQYF. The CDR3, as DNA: TGTGCCAGCGGCAAAGAACCTAGCGGGAGCTCCTACGAGCAGTACTTC.